Described below is a single T cell receptor (beta chain) sequence and its context. The data originate from a study of blood T cell repertoires in COVID-19. For the study at large: The cDNA or gDNA used as material had been derived from T cells, B-cell-depleted T cells, or PBMCs.

Germline CDR1 is SGHTA and CDR2 is FQGTGA. The CDR3 has 14 amino acids. The V and J ends lost 3 bases and 4 bases, in that order; junction bases with no gene match: 1. In the study's own analysis: Amplifying reference gene primers gave estimates of nucleated cell counts. Using immunoSEQ multiplex PCR, the repertoire was profiled, and TCRdb retains in-frame clones only, with some absent. Clone size and the V and J calls come from that table; the DNA yielded D and trimming. Among approximately 90,000 clones listed, approximately 84% were seen once. This chain links TRBV7-3 with TRBJ2-7, with TRBD2 matching 12 bases. Sequencing was performed on peripheral blood. The receptor comes from a man between 60 and 75 years old with acute or convalescent COVID-19. The CDR3 reads CASSLLAGGYEQYF. The CDR3 nucleotides read TGTGCCAGCAGCTTGCTAGCGGGAGGGTACGAGCAGTACTTC.